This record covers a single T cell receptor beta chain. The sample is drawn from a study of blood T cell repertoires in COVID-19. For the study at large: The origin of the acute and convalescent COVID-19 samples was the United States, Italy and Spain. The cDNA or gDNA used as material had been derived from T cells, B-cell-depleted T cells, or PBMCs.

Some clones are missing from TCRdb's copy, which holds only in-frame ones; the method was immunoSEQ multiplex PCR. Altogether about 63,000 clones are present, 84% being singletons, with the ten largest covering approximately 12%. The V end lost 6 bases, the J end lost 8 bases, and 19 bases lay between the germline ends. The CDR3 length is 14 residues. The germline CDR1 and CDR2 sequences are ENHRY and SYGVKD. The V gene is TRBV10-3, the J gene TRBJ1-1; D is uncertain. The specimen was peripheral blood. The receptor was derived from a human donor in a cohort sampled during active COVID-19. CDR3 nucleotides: TGTGCCATCAGAGCAACCGGTCCGTTAGTAGAAGCTTTCTTT. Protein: CAIRATGPLVEAFF.